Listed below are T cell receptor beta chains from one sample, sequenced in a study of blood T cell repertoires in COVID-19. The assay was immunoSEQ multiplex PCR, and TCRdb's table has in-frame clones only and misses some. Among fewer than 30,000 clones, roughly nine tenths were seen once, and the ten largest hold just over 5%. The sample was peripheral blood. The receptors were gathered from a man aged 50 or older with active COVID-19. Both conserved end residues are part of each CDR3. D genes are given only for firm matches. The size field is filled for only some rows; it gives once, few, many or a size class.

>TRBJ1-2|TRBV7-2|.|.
CASSLEYGPNYGYTF
TGTGCCAGCAGCTTAGAGTACGGTCCTAACTATGGCTACACCTTC
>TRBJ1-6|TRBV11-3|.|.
CASSFTPGNSPLHF
TGTGCCAGCAGCTTTACCCCAGGGAACTCACCCCTCCACTTT
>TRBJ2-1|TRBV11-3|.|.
CASSQGGGSYNEQFF
TGTGCCAGCAGCCAAGGGGGGGGCTCCTACAATGAGCAGTTCTTC
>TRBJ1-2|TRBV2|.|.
CASAGFRGYTF
TGTGCCAGCGCGGGGTTCAGGGGCTACACCTTC
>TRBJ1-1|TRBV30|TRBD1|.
CAWRVRTGGWAEAFF
TGTGCCTGGAGGGTACGGACAGGGGGTTGGGCTGAAGCTTTCTTT
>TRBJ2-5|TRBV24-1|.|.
CATSSSIRRETQYF
TGTGCCACCAGTTCCTCAATAAGGAGGGAGACCCAGTACTTC
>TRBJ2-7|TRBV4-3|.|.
CASSQEAGLSYEQYF
TGCGCCAGCAGCCAAGAAGCGGGCCTCTCCTACGAGCAGTACTTC
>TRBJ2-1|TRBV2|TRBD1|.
CATLGQGNNEQFF
TGTGCCACCTTGGGACAGGGCAACAATGAGCAGTTCTTC
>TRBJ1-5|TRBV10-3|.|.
CAISGGGRDSNQPQHF
TGTGCCATCAGTGGGGGTGGACGGGATAGCAATCAGCCCCAGCATTTT
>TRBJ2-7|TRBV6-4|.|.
CASSWCREQYF
TGTGCCAGCAGTTGGTGCCGGGAGCAGTACTTC
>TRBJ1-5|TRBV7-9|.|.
CASSLLGADQPQHF
TGTGCCAGCAGCTTATTGGGGGCTGATCAGCCCCAGCATTTT
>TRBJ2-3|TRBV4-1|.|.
CASSQFFLRQTTTDTQYF
TGCGCCAGCAGCCAGTTCTTCCTCAGACAGACAACCACAGATACGCAGTATTTT
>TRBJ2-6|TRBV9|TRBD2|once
CASSVERLADSGANVLTF
TGTGCCAGCAGCGTAGAGAGACTAGCGGACTCTGGGGCCAACGTCCTGACTTTC
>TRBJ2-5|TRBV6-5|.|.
CASRVRQSQETQYF
TGTGCCAGCAGAGTACGACAAAGCCAAGAGACCCAGTACTTC
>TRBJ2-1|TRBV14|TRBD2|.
CASSQDTSGGRQFF
TGTGCCAGCAGCCAAGATACTAGCGGGGGACGGCAGTTCTTC
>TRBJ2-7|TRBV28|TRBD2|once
CACGGRGEEPYEQYF
TGTGCCTGCGGGGGTCGGGGGGAGGAACCCTACGAGCAGTACTTC
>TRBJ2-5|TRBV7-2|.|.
CASSPPPGQETQYF
TGTGCCAGCAGCCCTCCCCCCGGGCAAGAGACCCAGTACTTC
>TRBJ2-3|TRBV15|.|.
CATSRDIGHSTDTQYF
TGTGCCACCAGCAGAGATATCGGACACAGCACAGATACGCAGTATTTT
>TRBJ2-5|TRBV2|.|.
CASSNPRGSLVRETQYF
TGTGCCAGCAGTAATCCCAGGGGAAGTTTGGTACGAGAGACCCAGTACTTC
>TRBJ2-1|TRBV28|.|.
CASSFRGRGNEQFF
TGTGCCAGCAGTTTTCGTGGCAGGGGCAATGAGCAGTTCTTC
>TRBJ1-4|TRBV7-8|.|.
CASSPRFGGTNEKLFF
TGTGCCAGCAGCCCCCGTTTTGGAGGGACTAATGAAAAACTGTTTTTT
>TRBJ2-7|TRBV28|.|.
CASSISSEQYF
TGTGCCAGCAGCATTAGCTCGGAGCAGTACTTC
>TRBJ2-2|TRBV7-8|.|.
CASSPAYTGELFF
TGTGCCAGCAGCCCCGCGTACACCGGGGAGCTGTTTTTT
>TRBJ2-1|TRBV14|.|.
CASSPPGTRTGEQFF
TGTGCCAGCAGCCCCCCCGGGACACGGACGGGGGAGCAGTTCTTC
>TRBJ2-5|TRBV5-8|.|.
CASRLAGGAQYF
TGTGCCAGCAGGTTGGCAGGAGGAGCCCAGTACTTC
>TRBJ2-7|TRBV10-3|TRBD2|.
CAISGLAGVFEQYF
TGTGCCATCAGCGGACTAGCGGGAGTATTCGAGCAGTACTTC
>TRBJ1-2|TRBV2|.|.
CASMLPLSYGYTF
TGTGCCAGCATGCTGCCGCTCAGCTATGGCTACACCTTC
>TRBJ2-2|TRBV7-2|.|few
CASSLAVPNTGELFF
TGTGCCAGCAGCTTGGCGGTGCCGAACACCGGGGAGCTGTTTTTT
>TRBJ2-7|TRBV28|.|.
CASTRGGQYEQYF
TGTGCCAGCACCCGAGGAGGGCAATACGAGCAGTACTTC
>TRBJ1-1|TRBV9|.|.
CASSVNAGAEAFF
TGTGCCAGCAGCGTAAACGCGGGGGCTGAAGCTTTCTTT
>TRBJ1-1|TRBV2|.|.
CASSEELWRAFF
TGTGCCAGCAGTGAAGAGCTTTGGAGGGCTTTCTTT